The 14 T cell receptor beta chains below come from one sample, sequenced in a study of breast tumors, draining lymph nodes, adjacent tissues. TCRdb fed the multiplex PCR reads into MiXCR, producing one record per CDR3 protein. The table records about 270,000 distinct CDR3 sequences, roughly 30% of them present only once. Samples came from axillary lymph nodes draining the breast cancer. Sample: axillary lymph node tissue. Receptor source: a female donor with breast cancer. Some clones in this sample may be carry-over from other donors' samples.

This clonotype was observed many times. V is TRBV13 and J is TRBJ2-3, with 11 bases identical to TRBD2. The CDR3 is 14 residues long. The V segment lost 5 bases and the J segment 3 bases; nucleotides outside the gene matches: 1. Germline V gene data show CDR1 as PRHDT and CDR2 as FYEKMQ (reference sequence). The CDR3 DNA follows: TGTGCCAGCAGCCCTAGCGGGAGGACAGATACGCAGTATTTT. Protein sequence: CASSPSGRTDTQYF.

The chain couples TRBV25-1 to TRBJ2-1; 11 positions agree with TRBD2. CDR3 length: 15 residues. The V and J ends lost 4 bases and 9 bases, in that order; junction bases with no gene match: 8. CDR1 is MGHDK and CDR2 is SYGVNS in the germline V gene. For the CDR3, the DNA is TGTGCCAGCAGTGGGGGGGCCGGGACTAGCGGTGAGCAGTTCTTC. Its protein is CASSGGAGTSGEQFF.

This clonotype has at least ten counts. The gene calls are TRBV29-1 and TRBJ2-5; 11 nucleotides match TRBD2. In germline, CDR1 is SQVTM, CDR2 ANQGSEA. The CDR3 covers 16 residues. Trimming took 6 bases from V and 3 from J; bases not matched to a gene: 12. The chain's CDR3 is CSVHRGLAGGKETQYF. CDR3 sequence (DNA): TGCAGCGTCCATAGAGGGCTAGCGGGAGGCAAAGAGACCCAGTACTTC.

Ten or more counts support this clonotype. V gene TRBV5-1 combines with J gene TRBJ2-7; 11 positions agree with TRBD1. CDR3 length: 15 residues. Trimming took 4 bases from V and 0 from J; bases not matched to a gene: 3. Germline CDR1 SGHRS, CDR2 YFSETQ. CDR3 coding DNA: TGCGCCAGCAGCAAAGGACAGGGGGCCTCCTACGAGCAGTACTTC. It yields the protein CASSKGQGASYEQYF. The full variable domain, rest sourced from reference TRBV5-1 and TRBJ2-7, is KAGVTQTPRYLIKTRGQQVTLSCSPISGHRSVSWYQQTPGQGLQFLFEYFSETQRNKGNFPGRFSGRQFSNSRSEMNVSTLELGDSALYLCASSKGQGASYEQYFGPGTRLTVT.

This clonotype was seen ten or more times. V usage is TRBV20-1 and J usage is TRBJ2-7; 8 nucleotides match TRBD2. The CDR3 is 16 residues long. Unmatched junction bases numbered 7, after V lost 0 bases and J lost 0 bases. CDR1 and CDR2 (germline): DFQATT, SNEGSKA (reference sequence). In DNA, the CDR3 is TGCAGTGCTAGAGATCGGGGGGGGTCTAACTCCTACGAGCAGTACTTC. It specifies CSARDRGGSNSYEQYF.

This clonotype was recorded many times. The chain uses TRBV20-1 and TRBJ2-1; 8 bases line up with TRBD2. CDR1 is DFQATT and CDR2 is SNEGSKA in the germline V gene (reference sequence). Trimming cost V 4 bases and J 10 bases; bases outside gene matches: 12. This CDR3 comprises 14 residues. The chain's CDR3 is CSATGLGPSLEQFF. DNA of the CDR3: TGCAGTGCTACGGGACTAGGACCTTCGTTGGAGCAGTTCTTC.

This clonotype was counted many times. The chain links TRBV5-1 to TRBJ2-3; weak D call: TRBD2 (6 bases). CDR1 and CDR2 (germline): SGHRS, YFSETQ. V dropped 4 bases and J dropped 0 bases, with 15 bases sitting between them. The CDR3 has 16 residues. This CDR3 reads CASSLAGSGSTDTQYF. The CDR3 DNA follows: TGCGCCAGCAGCCTGGCGGGAAGCGGGAGCACAGATACGCAGTATTTT.

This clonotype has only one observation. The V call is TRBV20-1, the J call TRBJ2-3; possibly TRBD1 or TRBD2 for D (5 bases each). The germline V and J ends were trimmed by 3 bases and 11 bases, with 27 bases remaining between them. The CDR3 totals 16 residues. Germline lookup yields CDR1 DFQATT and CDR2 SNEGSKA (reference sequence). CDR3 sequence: CSASGTVYSNQPQQYF. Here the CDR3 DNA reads TGCAGTGCTAGCGGGACGGTATATAGCAATCAGCCCCAGCAGTATTTT.

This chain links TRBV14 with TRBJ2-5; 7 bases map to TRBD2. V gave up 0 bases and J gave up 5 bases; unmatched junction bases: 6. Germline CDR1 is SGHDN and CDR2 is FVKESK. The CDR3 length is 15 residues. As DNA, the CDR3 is TGTGCCAGCAGCCAAGACCGGACTAGTCCTGAGACCCAGTACTTC. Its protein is CASSQDRTSPETQYF.

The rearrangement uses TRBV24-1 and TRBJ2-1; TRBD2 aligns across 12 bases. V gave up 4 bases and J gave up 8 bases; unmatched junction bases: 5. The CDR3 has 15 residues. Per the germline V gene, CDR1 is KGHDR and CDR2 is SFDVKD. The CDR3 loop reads CATSEKLAGGDEQFF. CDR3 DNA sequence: TGTGCCACCAGTGAGAAACTAGCGGGAGGTGATGAGCAGTTCTTC.

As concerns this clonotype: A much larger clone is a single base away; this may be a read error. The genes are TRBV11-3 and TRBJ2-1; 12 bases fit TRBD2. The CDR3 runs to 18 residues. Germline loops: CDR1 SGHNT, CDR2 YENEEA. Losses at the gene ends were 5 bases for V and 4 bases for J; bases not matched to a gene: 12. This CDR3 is CASSPGASGRAGYNEQFF. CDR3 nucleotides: TGTGCCAGCAGCCCAGGGGCTAGCGGGAGGGCGGGGTACAATGAGCAGTTCTTC.

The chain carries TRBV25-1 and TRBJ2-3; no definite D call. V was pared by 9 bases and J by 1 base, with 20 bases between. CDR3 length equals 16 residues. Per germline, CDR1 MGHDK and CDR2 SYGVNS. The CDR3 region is CARIGPFWLRTDTQYF. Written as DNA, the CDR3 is TGTGCCAGGATCGGCCCTTTCTGGTTACGCACAGATACGCAGTATTTT.

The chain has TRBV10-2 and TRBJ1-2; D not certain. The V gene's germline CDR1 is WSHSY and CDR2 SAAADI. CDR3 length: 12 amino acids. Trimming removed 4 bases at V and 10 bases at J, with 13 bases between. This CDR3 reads CASSGRRDDYTF. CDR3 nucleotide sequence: TGCGCCAGCAGTGGGCGTCGGGATGACTACACCTTC.

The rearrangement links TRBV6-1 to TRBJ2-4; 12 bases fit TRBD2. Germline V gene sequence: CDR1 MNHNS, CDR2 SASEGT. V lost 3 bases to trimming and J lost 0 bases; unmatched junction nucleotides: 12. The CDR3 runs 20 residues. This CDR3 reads CASSDNHGVGLAGAKNIQYF. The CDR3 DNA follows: TGTGCCAGCAGTGACAACCATGGAGTGGGACTAGCGGGAGCCAAAAACATTCAGTACTTC.